A selection of T cell receptor beta chains follows, all from one sample in a study of cytomegalovirus exposure and HLA in healthy donors. This table comes from immunoSEQ multiplex PCR, and its TCRdb copy is limited to in-frame clones, with some not included. The data contain some 220,000 clones, about three quarters of them singletons. Material for sequencing was PBMCs. The source is a boy aged 5-17 years in good health and CMV-seronegative. Both conserved end residues are part of each CDR3. Fields, in order: CDR3 protein, CDR3 DNA, D gene, V gene, clone size, CDR3 length, J gene. D genes are given only for firm matches. Size is omitted from some rows. Given values are once, few, many or a class for expanded clones.

CDR3 protein: CASSYARPTYNEQFF
CDR3 DNA: TGTGCCAGCAGTTACGCCAGGCCGACCTACAATGAGCAGTTCTTC
D gene: NA
V gene: TRBV6-5
clone size: once
CDR3 length: 15
J gene: TRBJ2-1

CDR3 protein: CAISLTGPSNTGELFF
CDR3 DNA: TGTGCCATCAGTTTGACAGGGCCCTCGAACACCGGGGAGCTGTTTTTT
D gene: TRBD1
V gene: TRBV10-3
clone size: NA
CDR3 length: 16
J gene: TRBJ2-2

CDR3 protein: CASSTPLGASGNTIYF
CDR3 DNA: TGTGCCAGTAGTACCCCCTTGGGGGCTTCTGGAAACACCATATATTTT
D gene: NA
V gene: TRBV19
clone size: NA
CDR3 length: 16
J gene: TRBJ1-3

CDR3 protein: CASSLRTSGNYNEQFF
CDR3 DNA: TGTGCCAGCAGCCTCCGGACTAGCGGGAACTACAATGAGCAGTTCTTC
D gene: TRBD2
V gene: TRBV4-2
clone size: NA
CDR3 length: 16
J gene: TRBJ2-1

CDR3 protein: CASSPQPGLPNEQFF
CDR3 DNA: TGTGCCAGCAGCCCTCAACCGGGACTTCCTAATGAGCAGTTCTTC
D gene: NA
V gene: TRBV11-3
clone size: NA
CDR3 length: 15
J gene: TRBJ2-1

CDR3 protein: CASSVGTGGMGSYGTEEQYF
CDR3 DNA: TGTGCCAGCAGCGTAGGAACAGGGGGAATGGGAAGCTATGGGACCGAGGAGCAGTACTTC
D gene: TRBD1
V gene: TRBV9
clone size: NA
CDR3 length: 20
J gene: TRBJ2-7

CDR3 protein: CASSLAGGRENIQYF
CDR3 DNA: TGTGCCAGCAGCTTAGCGGGGGGGCGGGAAAACATTCAGTACTTC
D gene: TRBD2
V gene: TRBV11-3
clone size: NA
CDR3 length: 15
J gene: TRBJ2-4

CDR3 protein: CASSLEPSEGEQFF
CDR3 DNA: TGTGCCAGCAGCTTGGAACCCTCTGAGGGTGAGCAGTTCTTC
D gene: NA
V gene: TRBV5-4
clone size: NA
CDR3 length: 14
J gene: TRBJ2-1

CDR3 protein: CAISGEGYGYTF
CDR3 DNA: TGTGCCATTTCGGGAGAAGGCTATGGCTACACCTTC
D gene: NA
V gene: TRBV10-3
clone size: NA
CDR3 length: 12
J gene: TRBJ1-2

CDR3 protein: CASRRDREAFF
CDR3 DNA: TGTGCCAGCAGGCGGGACAGAGAAGCTTTCTTT
D gene: TRBD1
V gene: TRBV6-5
clone size: NA
CDR3 length: 11
J gene: TRBJ1-1

CDR3 protein: CASSPRTGKSINEQFF
CDR3 DNA: TGTGCCAGCAGCCCGAGGACAGGGAAATCTATAAATGAGCAGTTCTTC
D gene: TRBD1
V gene: TRBV5-4
clone size: NA
CDR3 length: 16
J gene: TRBJ2-1

CDR3 protein: CASSYGTSGGTDTQYF
CDR3 DNA: TGTGCCAGCAGTTACGGGACTAGCGGGGGCACAGATACGCAGTATTTT
D gene: TRBD2
V gene: TRBV6-6
clone size: NA
CDR3 length: 16
J gene: TRBJ2-3

CDR3 protein: CASSRQGAPYNEQFF
CDR3 DNA: TGTGCCAGTAGTAGACAGGGGGCCCCCTACAATGAGCAGTTCTTC
D gene: TRBD1
V gene: TRBV19
clone size: NA
CDR3 length: 15
J gene: TRBJ2-1

CDR3 protein: CANFPPRASSYEQYF
CDR3 DNA: TGCGCCAACTTTCCCCCGCGGGCTAGCTCCTACGAGCAGTACTTC
D gene: NA
V gene: TRBV10-1
clone size: NA
CDR3 length: 15
J gene: TRBJ2-7

CDR3 protein: CASSTTGTGGTDTQYF
CDR3 DNA: TGTGCCAGTAGTACCACCGGGACAGGGGGAACAGATACGCAGTATTTT
D gene: TRBD1
V gene: TRBV19
clone size: NA
CDR3 length: 16
J gene: TRBJ2-3

CDR3 protein: CAWISDGGAYLMNTEAFF
CDR3 DNA: TGTGCCTGGATATCGGATGGGGGGGCGTATTTAATGAACACTGAAGCTTTCTTT
D gene: NA
V gene: TRBV30
clone size: once
CDR3 length: 18
J gene: TRBJ1-1

CDR3 protein: CASSLGTQTNYGYTF
CDR3 DNA: TGTGCCAGCAGCTTAGGAACCCAGACTAACTATGGCTACACCTTC
D gene: NA
V gene: TRBV7-8
clone size: NA
CDR3 length: 15
J gene: TRBJ1-2

CDR3 protein: CASSLVRGEGVEQFF
CDR3 DNA: TGTGCCAGCAGCTTAGTGAGGGGGGAGGGGGTTGAGCAGTTCTTC
D gene: NA
V gene: TRBV11-2
clone size: NA
CDR3 length: 15
J gene: TRBJ2-1

CDR3 protein: CASSRLNRVGNEQFF
CDR3 DNA: TGTGCCAGCAGTCGACTAAACAGGGTCGGCAATGAGCAGTTCTTC
D gene: NA
V gene: TRBV27
clone size: NA
CDR3 length: 15
J gene: TRBJ2-1

CDR3 protein: CASSLSRRMNTEAFF
CDR3 DNA: TGCGCCAGCAGCTTGTCTCGGAGGATGAACACTGAAGCTTTCTTT
D gene: NA
V gene: TRBV5-1
clone size: NA
CDR3 length: 15
J gene: TRBJ1-1

CDR3 protein: CASGLGQYSTDTQYF
CDR3 DNA: TGTGCTAGTGGGCTAGGACAGTATAGCACAGATACGCAGTATTTT
D gene: NA
V gene: TRBV12-5
clone size: NA
CDR3 length: 15
J gene: TRBJ2-3

CDR3 protein: CAWSAGTSGIYEQYF
CDR3 DNA: TGTGCCTGGAGTGCCGGGACTAGCGGGATCTACGAGCAGTACTTC
D gene: TRBD2
V gene: TRBV30
clone size: few
CDR3 length: 15
J gene: TRBJ2-7

CDR3 protein: CASSQGTSGRNTGELFF
CDR3 DNA: TGCGCCAGCAGCCAAGGGACTAGCGGGAGGAACACCGGGGAGCTGTTTTTT
D gene: TRBD2
V gene: TRBV5-1
clone size: NA
CDR3 length: 17
J gene: TRBJ2-2

CDR3 protein: CSVRTAGNQPQHF
CDR3 DNA: TGCAGCGTTCGGACAGCGGGCAATCAGCCCCAGCATTTT
D gene: NA
V gene: TRBV29-1
clone size: few
CDR3 length: 13
J gene: TRBJ1-5

CDR3 protein: CASSVYGLPEGQFF
CDR3 DNA: TGTGCCAGCAGCGTTTACGGGCTTCCTGAGGGGCAGTTCTTC
D gene: NA
V gene: TRBV9
clone size: NA
CDR3 length: 14
J gene: TRBJ2-1

CDR3 protein: CASSLTGEQYF
CDR3 DNA: TGTGCCAGCAGCTTAACAGGAGAGCAGTACTTC
D gene: NA
V gene: TRBV7-6
clone size: NA
CDR3 length: 11
J gene: TRBJ2-7

CDR3 protein: CASSPGVAREEKLFF
CDR3 DNA: TGTGCCAGCAGCCCAGGAGTGGCCCGGGAGGAAAAACTGTTTTTT
D gene: NA
V gene: TRBV9
clone size: NA
CDR3 length: 15
J gene: TRBJ1-4

CDR3 protein: CSVDDSYYGYTF
CDR3 DNA: TGCAGCGTTGATGACTCATACTATGGCTACACCTTC
D gene: NA
V gene: TRBV29-1
clone size: NA
CDR3 length: 12
J gene: TRBJ1-2

CDR3 protein: CASSSGYNEQFF
CDR3 DNA: TGTGCCAGCAGCTCGGGTTACAATGAGCAGTTCTTC
D gene: NA
V gene: TRBV11-3
clone size: NA
CDR3 length: 12
J gene: TRBJ2-1

CDR3 protein: CASSLQAGAYEQYF
CDR3 DNA: TGTGCCAGCAGCTTGCAGGCAGGGGCGTACGAGCAGTACTTC
D gene: NA
V gene: TRBV5-4
clone size: once
CDR3 length: 14
J gene: TRBJ2-7

CDR3 protein: CASSSPGSASQETQYF
CDR3 DNA: TGTGCCAGCAGCTCCCCTGGGAGTGCCTCCCAAGAGACCCAGTACTTC
D gene: NA
V gene: TRBV7-7
clone size: NA
CDR3 length: 16
J gene: TRBJ2-5

CDR3 protein: CASSPSGGPDTQYF
CDR3 DNA: TGTGCCAGCAGCCCTAGCGGGGGCCCAGATACGCAGTATTTT
D gene: TRBD2
V gene: TRBV7-3
clone size: NA
CDR3 length: 14
J gene: TRBJ2-3

CDR3 protein: CASSQRDVTGELFF
CDR3 DNA: TGTGCCAGTAGCCAGCGGGATGTCACCGGGGAGCTGTTTTTT
D gene: TRBD2
V gene: TRBV19
clone size: NA
CDR3 length: 14
J gene: TRBJ2-2

CDR3 protein: CASSEGYRDRGFF
CDR3 DNA: TGTGCCAGCAGTGAGGGGTACCGGGACAGGGGGTTCTTC
D gene: TRBD1
V gene: TRBV6-1
clone size: once
CDR3 length: 13
J gene: TRBJ2-1

CDR3 protein: CSARDQTEAFF
CDR3 DNA: TGCAGTGCTAGAGATCAGACTGAAGCTTTCTTT
D gene: NA
V gene: TRBV20-1
clone size: NA
CDR3 length: 11
J gene: TRBJ1-1

CDR3 protein: CASSLSLAAPSYNEQFF
CDR3 DNA: TGTGCCAGCAGTTTGAGCCTAGCGGCTCCTTCCTACAATGAGCAGTTCTTC
D gene: TRBD2
V gene: TRBV27
clone size: NA
CDR3 length: 17
J gene: TRBJ2-1

CDR3 protein: CASSTGGAGSDGYTF
CDR3 DNA: TGTGCCAGCAGTACAGGGGGCGCGGGTTCGGATGGCTACACCTTC
D gene: TRBD1
V gene: TRBV6-1
clone size: NA
CDR3 length: 15
J gene: TRBJ1-2

CDR3 protein: CASYAAMNTEAFF
CDR3 DNA: TGTGCCAGTTACGCTGCGATGAACACTGAAGCTTTCTTT
D gene: NA
V gene: TRBV6-1
clone size: few
CDR3 length: 13
J gene: TRBJ1-1

CDR3 protein: CASSYDPGSYNEQFF
CDR3 DNA: TGTGCCAGCAGCTATGACCCGGGCTCCTACAATGAGCAGTTCTTC
D gene: NA
V gene: TRBV5-4
clone size: few
CDR3 length: 15
J gene: TRBJ2-1

CDR3 protein: CASSPQGRTGTYEQYF
CDR3 DNA: TGTGCCAGCTCACCACAGGGACGGACAGGGACCTACGAGCAGTACTTC
D gene: TRBD1
V gene: TRBV18
clone size: NA
CDR3 length: 16
J gene: TRBJ2-7

CDR3 protein: CASSLATTARRLNTEAFF
CDR3 DNA: TGTGCCAGCAGCTTGGCCACGACAGCGAGACGCTTGAACACTGAAGCTTTCTTT
D gene: NA
V gene: TRBV5-5
clone size: few
CDR3 length: 18
J gene: TRBJ1-1

CDR3 protein: CASSLDRLNTEAFF
CDR3 DNA: TGTGCCAGCTCCCTGGACAGACTAAACACTGAAGCTTTCTTT
D gene: NA
V gene: TRBV18
clone size: NA
CDR3 length: 14
J gene: TRBJ1-1

CDR3 protein: CASSSSGGDSYEQYF
CDR3 DNA: TGTGCCAGTAGTAGTTCAGGGGGCGATTCCTACGAGCAGTACTTC
D gene: TRBD1
V gene: TRBV19
clone size: once
CDR3 length: 15
J gene: TRBJ2-7

CDR3 protein: CASSRWAGIYNSPLHF
CDR3 DNA: TGTGCCAGCAGCCGCTGGGCAGGGATTTATAATTCACCCCTCCACTTT
D gene: NA
V gene: TRBV7-8
clone size: once
CDR3 length: 16
J gene: TRBJ1-6

CDR3 protein: CASSESGGTYNEQFF
CDR3 DNA: TGCGCCAGCAGTGAGAGCGGGGGGACCTACAATGAGCAGTTCTTC
D gene: TRBD2
V gene: TRBV10-2
clone size: NA
CDR3 length: 15
J gene: TRBJ2-1

CDR3 protein: CASSLAQAANTGELFF
CDR3 DNA: TGCGCCAGCAGCTTGGCCCAAGCGGCGAACACCGGGGAGCTGTTTTTT
D gene: NA
V gene: TRBV5-1
clone size: NA
CDR3 length: 16
J gene: TRBJ2-2

CDR3 protein: CAWSRGNGAQHF
CDR3 DNA: TGTGCCTGGAGTAGGGGGAACGGGGCCCAGCATTTT
D gene: NA
V gene: TRBV30
clone size: NA
CDR3 length: 12
J gene: TRBJ1-5

CDR3 protein: CASSRDPTSTDTQYF
CDR3 DNA: TGTGCCAGCTCGCGGGATCCTACTTCAACAGATACGCAGTATTTT
D gene: NA
V gene: TRBV6-1
clone size: NA
CDR3 length: 15
J gene: TRBJ2-3